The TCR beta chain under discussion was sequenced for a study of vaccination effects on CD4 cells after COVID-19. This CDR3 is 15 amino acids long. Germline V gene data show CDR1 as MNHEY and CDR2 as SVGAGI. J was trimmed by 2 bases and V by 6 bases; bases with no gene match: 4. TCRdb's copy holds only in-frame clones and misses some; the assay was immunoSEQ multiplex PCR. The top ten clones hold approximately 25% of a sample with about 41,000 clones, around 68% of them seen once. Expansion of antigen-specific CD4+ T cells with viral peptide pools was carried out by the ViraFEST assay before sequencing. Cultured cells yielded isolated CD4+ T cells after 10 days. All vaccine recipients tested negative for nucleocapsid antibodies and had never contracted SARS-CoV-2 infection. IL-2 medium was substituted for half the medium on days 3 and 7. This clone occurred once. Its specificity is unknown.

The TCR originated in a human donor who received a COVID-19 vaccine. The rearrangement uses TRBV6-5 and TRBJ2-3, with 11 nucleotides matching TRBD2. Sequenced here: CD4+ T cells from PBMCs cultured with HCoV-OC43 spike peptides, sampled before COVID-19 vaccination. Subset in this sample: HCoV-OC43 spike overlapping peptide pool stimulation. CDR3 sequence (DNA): TGTGCCAGCAGCTCGACTAGCGGGGACACAGATACGCAGTATTTT. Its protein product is CASSSTSGDTDTQYF.